Listed here are 30 T cell receptor beta chains from one sample, sequenced in a study of PD-1 blockade in classical Hodgkin lymphoma. Here immunoSEQ multiplex PCR was the method, and the copy in TCRdb shows in-frame clones only, minus some. The sample consists of nearly 55,000 clones, 81% of them appearing once. Relapses following autologous stem cell transplantation were seen in all patients, with brentuximab vedotin exposure varying. The specimen comprised peripheral blood mononuclear cells (PBMCs), sampled at baseline. These receptors all come from a human donor with classical Hodgkin lymphoma.

The chain couples TRBV4-1 to TRBJ2-7, with D uncertain. The CDR3 runs to 14 residues. V dropped 4 bases and J dropped 3 bases, with 13 bases sitting between them. Germline V CDR1 and CDR2: MGHRA, YSYEKL. Written as DNA, the CDR3 is TGCGCCAGCAGCCCTGACATATTGGGCTACGAGCAGTACTTC. This gives the protein CASSPDILGYEQYF.

The rearrangement joins TRBV14 to TRBJ2-1; 8 nucleotides line up with TRBD2. CDR1 SGHDN and CDR2 FVKESK come from the germline V gene. J gave up 8 bases and V 2 bases, and 8 bases lay outside the gene matches. This CDR3 is built from 15 residues. The CDR3 sequence: CASSQKREPRDEQFF. The CDR3, as DNA: TGTGCCAGCAGCCAAAAGCGGGAGCCCCGGGATGAGCAGTTCTTC.

The chain recombines TRBV6-5 with TRBJ2-3; D not certain. Germline V gives CDR1 MNHEY, CDR2 SVGAGI. V lost 2 bases and J 2 bases, leaving 14 bases between the germline ends. The length of the CDR3 is 16 residues. The CDR3 sequence is CASSYDTGGNTDTQYF. The CDR3 DNA is TGTGCCAGCAGTTACGATACCGGCGGAAACACAGATACGCAGTATTTT.

This chain joins TRBV19 and TRBJ1-2; maybe TRBD1 (6 bases). The CDR3 length is 13 residues. Germline assignment: CDR1 LNHDA and CDR2 SQIVND (reference sequence). V was trimmed by 6 bases and J by 7 bases, leaving 15 bases between them. As DNA, the CDR3 is TGTGCCAGTAGCATAACAGGGCGGGGTGGCTACACCTTC. Translating gives CASSITGRGGYTF. Combining the CDR3 with reference TRBV19 and TRBJ1-2 gives the whole variable domain DGGITQSPKYLFRKEGQNVTLSCEQNLNHDAMYWYRQDPGQGLRLIYYSQIVNDFQKGDIAEGYSVSREKKESFPLTVTSAQKNPTAFYLCASSITGRGGYTFGSGTRLTVV.

The chain uses TRBV6-1 and TRBJ1-4, with D unresolved. The CDR3 has 13 amino acids. Trimming removed 6 bases from V and 7 bases from J, with 12 bases in between. The germline V gene has CDR1 MNHNS and CDR2 SASEGT. CDR3 sequence (DNA): TGTGCCAGCAGGCCGGCGGCGGGTGAAAAACTGTTTTTT. Residues: CASRPAAGEKLFF.

The J gene is TRBJ2-3, the V gene TRBV11-2; D remains unclear. V lost 1 base, J lost 2 bases, and 4 bases lay in between. The CDR3 has 13 residues. Germline CDR1 and CDR2: SGHAT and FQNNGV. The CDR3 region is CASSLAYTDTQYF. CDR3 DNA: TGTGCCAGCAGCTTAGCCTACACAGATACGCAGTATTTT.

The chain joins TRBV27 to TRBJ1-1; D gene ambiguous. The CDR3 length is 15 residues. Trimming left V 4 bases short and J 3 bases short, with 15 bases between. Germline-derived CDR1 and CDR2 are MNHEY and SMNVEV (reference sequence). The CDR3 DNA sequence: TGTGCCAGCAGTTCCCCAGGCCGAGGAGACACTGAAGCTTTCTTT. It is translated as CASSSPGRGDTEAFF.

V usage is TRBV7-9 and J usage is TRBJ2-2; tentatively, D is TRBD1 or TRBD2 (6 bases each). Germline V gene data show CDR1 as SEHNR and CDR2 as FQNEAQ (reference sequence). Trimming stripped 7 bases from V and 0 bases from J, with 12 bases between. This CDR3 comprises 15 residues. The CDR3 sequence: CASTSGAANTGELFF. CDR3 DNA: TGTGCCAGCACCTCGGGGGCCGCGAACACCGGGGAGCTGTTTTTT.

The chain uses TRBV11-1 and TRBJ1-2; no clear D. The length of the CDR3 is 15 residues. With 5 bases removed from V and 0 bases from J, the gap between germline ends came to 13 bases. The germline V gene encodes CDR1 SGHAT and CDR2 FQDESV (reference sequence). CDR3 nucleotides: TGTGCCAGCAGCCCCCGACGGAAAGCTAACTATGGCTACACCTTC. The encoded protein is CASSPRRKANYGYTF. Supplemented by reference TRBV11-1 and TRBJ1-2, the full variable domain reads EAEVAQSPRYKITEKSQAVAFWCDPISGHATLYWYRQILGQGPELLVQFQDESVVDDSQLPKDRFSAERLKGVDSTLKIQPAELGDSAMYLCASSPRRKANYGYTFGSGTRLTVV.

This chain connects TRBV7-2 to TRBJ1-1; 12 nucleotides match TRBD1. Trimming at V came to 5 bases and at J to 9 bases, leaving 10 bases not matched to a gene. The length of the CDR3 is 15 residues. CDR1 and CDR2 from the germline V gene are SGHTA and FQGNSA. The CDR3 reads CASSQILGTGGKAFF. DNA for the CDR3: TGTGCCAGCAGCCAGATCCTGGGGACAGGGGGCAAAGCTTTCTTT. Variable domain in full (rest from reference TRBV7-2 and TRBJ1-1): GAGVSQSPSNKVTEKGKDVELRCDPISGHTALYWYRQSLGQGLEFLIYFQGNSAPDKSGLPSDRFSAERTGGSVSTLTIQRTQQEDSAVYLCASSQILGTGGKAFFGQGTRLTVV.

This chain joins TRBV19 and TRBJ1-5, with TRBD1 identical over 8 bases. The CDR3 covers 13 residues. In germline, CDR1 is LNHDA, CDR2 SQIVND (reference sequence). Trimming cost V 7 bases and J 6 bases; bases outside gene matches: 5. The CDR3 bases are TGTGCCAGTACCCAACAGGGGGGTCAGCCCCAGCATTTT. Its translation is CASTQQGGQPQHF.

The J gene is TRBJ2-7, the V gene TRBV11-1; TRBD2 agrees at 10 bases. Per the germline V gene, CDR1 is SGHAT and CDR2 is FQDESV (reference sequence). This CDR3 is 16 amino acids long. The V segment lost 1 base and the J segment 1 base; nucleotides outside the gene matches: 4. The CDR3 DNA is TGTGCCAGCAGCTTAGGACTAGCGGGTAATTCCTACGAGCAGTACTTC. Amino acids: CASSLGLAGNSYEQYF.

In its sample, this clone ranks as medium-sized. The chain recombines TRBV9 with TRBJ1-5, with 8 nucleotides matching TRBD1. V lost 3 bases and J lost 6; bases outside the gene matches: 8. Germline lookup yields CDR1 SGDLS and CDR2 YYNGEE. This CDR3 is built from 15 residues. CDR3 protein: CASSAWTGKLQPQHF. CDR3 nucleotides: TGTGCCAGCAGCGCGTGGACAGGGAAACTTCAGCCCCAGCATTTT. The variable domain in full, completed from reference TRBV9 and TRBJ1-5, reads DSGVTQTPKHLITATGQRVTLRCSPRSGDLSVYWYQQSLDQGLQFLIQYYNGEERAKGNILERFSAQQFPDLHSELNLSSLELGDSALYFCASSAWTGKLQPQHFGDGTRLSIL.

The chain recombines TRBV7-8 with TRBJ1-2, with D unresolved. Germline V lookup: CDR1 SGHVS, CDR2 FQNEAQ. The CDR3 contains 16 residues. The V and J ends lost 1 base and 2 bases respectively, with 14 bases between them. Here the CDR3 reads CASSLGISPANYGYTF. The DNA of the CDR3 is TGTGCCAGCAGCTTAGGGATTTCACCGGCGAACTATGGCTACACCTTC.

The chain carries TRBV30 and TRBJ2-1, with D perhaps matching TRBD2 (7 bases). The germline CDR1 and CDR2 sequences are GTSNPN and SVGIG (reference sequence). V was pared by 3 bases and J by 2 bases, with 11 bases between. The CDR3 is 14 residues long. This CDR3 reads CAWSWGGPYNEQFF. CDR3 sequence (DNA): TGTGCCTGGAGCTGGGGGGGCCCCTACAATGAGCAGTTCTTC.

The genes are TRBV7-2 and TRBJ1-2; 7 bases align to TRBD1. Germline values: CDR1 SGHTA, CDR2 FQGNSA. The CDR3 covers 19 residues. Trimming cost V 4 bases and J 1 base; bases outside gene matches: 18. CDR3 DNA: TGTGCCAGCAGCTCGTTGAGGAGGGGGCGACGAGAAATTAACTATGGCTACACCTTC. Its protein is CASSSLRRGRREINYGYTF.

J is TRBJ1-2 and V is TRBV18, with 7 bases fitting TRBD1. V lost 3 bases and J lost 8; bases outside the gene matches: 15. The CDR3 totals 16 residues. Per the germline V gene, CDR1 is KGHSH and CDR2 is LQKENI. The chain's CDR3 is CASSPQGEQLATGYTF. The DNA of the CDR3 is TGTGCCAGCTCACCGCAGGGGGAACAGCTTGCAACGGGCTACACCTTC.

This chain joins TRBV19 and TRBJ2-1, with D maybe TRBD2 (5 bases). Per the germline V gene, CDR1 is LNHDA and CDR2 is SQIVND (reference sequence). V dropped 5 bases and J dropped 4 bases, with 18 bases sitting between them. This CDR3 comprises 16 residues. The CDR3 nucleotides read TGTGCCAGTAGTCCTTCGGGAAGAGCCTCTTACAATGAGCAGTTCTTC. Amino acids: CASSPSGRASYNEQFF.

The gene calls are TRBV9 and TRBJ2-5; D gene uncertain. V was trimmed by 7 bases and J by 5 bases, leaving 12 bases between them. The CDR3 has 12 amino acids. CDR1 is SGDLS, CDR2 YYNGEE, per germline. CDR3 sequence (DNA): TGTGCCAGCGCTAAGGTAGGGGAGACCCAGTACTTC. It is translated as CASAKVGETQYF.

The rearrangement links TRBV9 to TRBJ1-3, with TRBD1 identical over 7 bases. V trimming: 0 bases; J trimming: 8 bases; junction bases outside the gene matches: 2. CDR1 SGDLS and CDR2 YYNGEE come from the germline V gene. The CDR3 loop spans 13 amino acids. The CDR3 region is CASSVARGDTIYF. In DNA form, the CDR3 reads TGTGCCAGCAGCGTAGCCAGGGGGGACACCATATATTTT. The variable domain in full, with the rest retrieved from reference TRBV9 and TRBJ1-3, is DSGVTQTPKHLITATGQRVTLRCSPRSGDLSVYWYQQSLDQGLQFLIQYYNGEERAKGNILERFSAQQFPDLHSELNLSSLELGDSALYFCASSVARGDTIYFGEGSWLTVV.

This CDR3 is CASSESLWDSETQYF. CDR3 in DNA: TGCGCCAGCAGTGAGTCCTTGTGGGACTCAGAGACCCAGTACTTC. The chain is built from TRBV10-1 and TRBJ2-5, with D perhaps TRBD2 (6 bases). The CDR3 has 15 amino acids. The germline V and J ends were trimmed by 0 bases and 4 bases, with 12 bases remaining between them. The V gene's germline CDR1 is WNHNN and CDR2 SYGVQD (reference sequence).

The chain is built from TRBV6-1 and TRBJ2-3; no clear D gene. Deletions cut 3 bases from V and 0 bases from J, with 10 bases between. CDR1 is MNHNS, CDR2 SASEGT, per germline. The CDR3 has 15 amino acids. CDR3 amino acids: CASSDGWESTDTQYF. In nucleotides, the CDR3 is TGTGCCAGCAGTGATGGGTGGGAAAGCACAGATACGCAGTATTTT.

This rearrangement joins TRBV11-2 to TRBJ2-2; D call uncertain. The CDR3 consists of 13 residues. V lost 11 bases and J lost 1, with 11 bases in between. CDR1 and CDR2 (germline): SGHAT, FQNNGV. The CDR3 spells CASRPGNTGELFF. The CDR3 bases are TGTGCCTCCCGGCCGGGGAACACCGGGGAGCTGTTTTTT.

With respect to this clone: The same CDR3 arises from other DNA sequences in this sample as well. V gene TRBV5-1 combines with J gene TRBJ1-5, with D possibly matching TRBD1 (5 bases). The germline V and J ends were trimmed by 0 bases and 3 bases, with 7 bases remaining between them. This CDR3 is 14 amino acids long. In germline, CDR1 is SGHRS, CDR2 YFSETQ. In DNA, the CDR3 is TGCGCCAGCAGCTTGGAAGGGGTCAATCAGCCCCAGCATTTT. Translation: CASSLEGVNQPQHF.

The chain has TRBV7-9 and TRBJ2-7; D might be TRBD2 (6 bases). The germline V gene has CDR1 SEHNR and CDR2 FQNEAQ (reference sequence). There are 16 residues in the CDR3. Deletions cut 5 bases from V and 6 bases from J, with 23 bases between. The CDR3 loop is CASSNPREQGIPEQYF. The DNA of the CDR3 is TGTGCCAGCAGCAATCCACGGGAGCAGGGAATTCCCGAGCAGTACTTC.

The CDR3: CASSSQAGLSGANVLTF. The CDR3 nucleotides read TGTGCCAGCAGCTCCCAGGCAGGGCTTTCTGGGGCCAACGTCCTGACTTTC. The chain employs TRBV11-3 and TRBJ2-6; possible D gene TRBD1, 5 bases. The CDR3 is 17 amino acids. Trimming cost V 4 bases and J 1 base, with 14 bases left between them. Per the germline V gene, CDR1 is SGHNT and CDR2 is YENEEA.

The V call is TRBV7-2, the J call TRBJ1-2; D not certain. Trimming stripped 3 bases from V and 7 bases from J, with 6 bases between. CDR3 length: 11 amino acids. The germline gives CDR1 SGHTA, CDR2 FQGNSA. The CDR3 protein is CASSFLFGYTF. As DNA, the CDR3 is TGTGCCAGCAGCTTTTTGTTTGGCTACACCTTC.

The chain has TRBV9 and TRBJ1-1; D gene uncertain. The germline V gene has CDR1 SGDLS and CDR2 YYNGEE. Trimming took 1 base from V and 5 from J, leaving 18 bases between them. This CDR3 has 16 residues. CDR3 sequence reads: CASSVFGPPGGTEAFF. CDR3 DNA: TGTGCCAGCAGCGTATTCGGGCCCCCAGGCGGGACTGAAGCTTTCTTT.

This clone was recorded once. CDR3 in DNA: TGTGCCAGTAGCCCGTGGAACAGGAAACGAGAACTGTTTTTT. Protein sequence: CASSPWNRKRELFF. The chain is built from TRBV19 and TRBJ1-4, with D possibly matching TRBD1 (5 bases). Germline loops: CDR1 LNHDA, CDR2 SQIVND (reference sequence). The CDR3 length is 14 residues. V gave up 6 bases and J gave up 12 bases, with 20 bases separating them.

This clone was seen more than once but under ten times. V usage is TRBV7-9 and J usage is TRBJ2-4, with D possibly being TRBD2 (5 bases). Trimming stripped 2 bases from V and 7 bases from J, with 15 bases between. The CDR3 is 15 amino acids. Germline V CDR1 and CDR2: SEHNR, FQNEAQ (reference sequence). CDR3 sequence: CASSLPRRLGNIQYF. As DNA, the CDR3 is TGTGCCAGCAGCTTACCTAGGAGGTTGGGGAACATTCAGTACTTC.